The source of this T cell receptor (beta chain) is a study of shared clonotypes between healthy human individuals. General study findings and limits: Limitation of the genetic and exposure-history diversity represented came from the few donors.

A word on this clone: Its cognate antigen is unknown.

The naive CD8 population came from CD45RO-negative cells selected for CCR7, without terminally differentiated effector memory CD45RA+ cells. The CDR3 has 13 residues. Trimming took off 1 base at V and 3 bases at J, with 10 bases between the two ends. The germline V gene encodes CDR1 GTSNPN and CDR2 SVGIG (reference sequence). Several immunoSEQ plates held equal portions of the genomic DNA taken from each subset. Authors' methods: Filtering differed because ImmunoSEQ produced junction-only sequences that carried no quality scores. Method: immunoSEQ multiplex PCR; TCRdb's copy keeps in-frame clones and lacks some. V and J calls and clone size are as listed in that table; D and trimming were resolved from the DNA. The table records about 2 million clones, approximately 95% of them present only once.

This TCR was recovered from a man in his late teens or twenties in good health. The specimen sequenced was naive CD8+ T cells sorted from blood. The chain is built from TRBV30 and TRBJ2-7, with D perhaps matching TRBD1 (7 bases). As DNA, the CDR3 is TGTGCCTGGAGTGGCGGGGACAGCTACGAGCAGTACTTC. The encoded protein is CAWSGGDSYEQYF.